This entry describes one TCR beta chain. Its antigen is unknown. There are 15 residues in the CDR3. The germline gives CDR1 ENHRY, CDR2 SYGVKD. V shed 2 bases and J shed 2 bases, with 12 bases lying between them. This entry is derived from a study of shared clonotypes between healthy human individuals. Study background: The composition of the donors was two women and a few men aged 18 to 49. Study-wide findings and caveats: The sampled material consisted only of blood, and tissue repertoires are likely to differ. The generation probabilities recorded for non-shared clonotypes fell below those of clonotypes shared by all four donors.

The sorted-subset replicate PCRs were given 200 ng DNA, which is 30,000 or so T cell genomes. Clones were sequenced by immunoSEQ multiplex PCR, and TCRdb holds only the in-frame ones, with some missing. Among around 1.4 million clones listed, 98% to 99% were seen once. This rearrangement joins TRBV10-3 to TRBJ2-5; tentative D call: TRBD2 (5 bases). Material: naive CD4+ T cells sorted from blood. Subset: CD45RA+ positively selected. The sequence came from a man between 25 and 39 years old in good health. CDR3 sequence: CAISESLAGQETQYF. For the CDR3, the DNA is TGTGCCATCAGTGAGAGTCTAGCCGGTCAAGAGACCCAGTACTTC.